Below are 3 T cell receptor beta chains sequenced from a single sample in a study of T cell repertoires in cytomegalovirus infection. TCRdb fed the reads into MiXCR, producing one record per CDR3 protein. This sample has some 400,000 distinct CDR3 sequences; about 33% occur once, and the top ten carry approximately 14%. The sequencing sample was made of PBMCs. All receptors come from a human donor in good health (CMV status not recorded). Some clones in this sample may be carry-over from other donors' samples.

This clonotype showed up many times. The V call is TRBV20-1, the J call TRBJ2-5; possibly TRBD1 for D (5 bases). Trimming took off 6 bases at V and 1 base at J, with 15 bases between the two ends. The CDR3 length is 14 residues. CDR1 DFQATT and CDR2 SNEGSKA come from the germline V gene (reference sequence). As DNA, the CDR3 is TGCAGTGCCAAAAATGGGCAGGGCCAAGAGACCCAGTACTTC. Protein sequence: CSAKNGQGQETQYF.

This clonotype was counted between two and nine times. The chain has TRBV2 and TRBJ2-5, with 12 bases aligning to TRBD2. The CDR3 runs 15 residues. Germline V CDR1 and CDR2: SNHLY, FYNNEI. V gave up 8 bases and J gave up 5 bases; unmatched junction bases: 9. The CDR3, as DNA: TGTGCCAGCGGGACGCCTAGCGGGGGGGCGGAGACCCAGTACTTC. This gives the protein CASGTPSGGAETQYF. The full variable domain, completed using reference TRBV2 and TRBJ2-5, is EPEVTQTPSHQVTQMGQEVILRCVPISNHLYFYWYRQILGQKVEFLVSFYNNEISEKSEIFDDQFSVERPDGSNFTLKIRSTKLEDSAMYFCASGTPSGGAETQYFGPGTRLLVL.

The V call is TRBV5-4, the J call TRBJ2-3, with D perhaps assigned TRBD1 or TRBD2 (5 bases each). The germline V and J ends were trimmed by 7 bases and 8 bases, with 20 bases remaining between them. This CDR3 is 14 amino acids long. Germline V gene lookup returns CDR1 SGHNT and CDR2 YYREEE (reference sequence). In nucleotides, the CDR3 is TGTGCCAGCCAATGGGACGGCAATCTCGGTACGCAGTATTTT. Its protein is CASQWDGNLGTQYF.